This TCR beta chain was captured by sequencing in a study of lymphopenia after photon versus proton radiotherapy. Concerning this clone: The antigen is undetermined.

Trimming stripped 0 bases from V and 0 bases from J, with 5 bases between. Germline lookup yields CDR1 SGHAT and CDR2 FQNNGV. CDR3 size: 14 residues. Study results and limitations: Relative stability marked proton patients; photon patients lost diversity and naive cells.

Data came from immunoSEQ multiplex PCR; TCRdb stores just in-frame clones and leaves some out. Of 25,000 to 35,000 clones listed, roughly 88% are singletons. The clonotype originates from a woman aged 45-60 years with pancreatic cancer. The specimen comprised peripheral blood, sampled from a patient treated with photon-based radiotherapy. The chain combines TRBV11-2 with TRBJ1-1; D call uncertain. CDR3 coding DNA: TGTGCCAGCAGCTTAGAGTGGATGAACACTGAAGCTTTCTTT. It yields the protein CASSLEWMNTEAFF. Drawing the rest from reference TRBV11-2 and TRBJ1-1, the complete variable domain is EAGVAQSPRYKIIEKRQSVAFWCNPISGHATLYWYQQILGQGPKLLIQFQNNGVVDDSQLPKDRFSAERLKGVDSTLKIQPAKLEDSAVYLCASSLEWMNTEAFFGQGTRLTVV.